This is a list of T cell receptor beta chains from one sample in a study of T cells in Graves' hyperthyroidism and ophthalmopathy. TCRdb reanalysed the multiplex PCR reads using MiXCR and keeps one entry per CDR3 protein. Of approximately 600,000 distinct CDR3 sequences listed, roughly 14% are singletons. The sequencing sample was made of blood. All receptors come from a woman between 40 and 55 years old with Graves' ophthalmopathy. Both conserved end residues are part of each CDR3.

j_gene: TRBJ2-4
len: 13
v_gene: TRBV20-1
CDR3aa: CSAAFEQRDIQYF

j_gene: TRBJ2-7
len: 15
v_gene: TRBV7-2
CDR3aa: CASSSPGTGWHEQYF

j_gene: TRBJ2-1
len: 14
v_gene: TRBV10-3
CDR3aa: CAIRGDRARNEQFF

j_gene: TRBJ2-2
len: 13
v_gene: TRBV24-1
CDR3aa: CATSEPGNGELFF

j_gene: TRBJ2-7
len: 16
v_gene: TRBV6-1
CDR3aa: CASKEGWTSGSYEQYF

j_gene: TRBJ2-2
len: 15
v_gene: TRBV13
CDR3aa: CASSPPAPNTGELFF

j_gene: TRBJ2-7
len: 13
v_gene: TRBV20-1
CDR3aa: CSARAPYSYEQYF

j_gene: TRBJ1-1
len: 15
v_gene: TRBV12-3/TRBV12-4
CDR3aa: CASSLPQAPNTEAFF

j_gene: TRBJ2-7
len: 14
v_gene: TRBV10-3
CDR3aa: CAISAMGELDEQYF

j_gene: TRBJ1-1
len: 13
v_gene: TRBV10-2
CDR3aa: CASEDRASPEALF

j_gene: TRBJ1-1
len: 15
v_gene: TRBV7-8
CDR3aa: CASSLTRGKNTEAFF

j_gene: TRBJ2-5
len: 16
v_gene: TRBV7-9
CDR3aa: CASSSSLDYSSETQYF

j_gene: TRBJ2-7
len: 14
v_gene: TRBV15
CDR3aa: CATSPPGGEDEQYF

j_gene: TRBJ2-4
len: 15
v_gene: TRBV6-1
CDR3aa: CASSKEGGGKNIQYF

j_gene: TRBJ1-1
len: 14
v_gene: TRBV11-2
CDR3aa: CASSFGTLPGEAFF

j_gene: TRBJ1-2
len: 16
v_gene: TRBV13
CDR3aa: CASSLKMSGPRYGYTF

j_gene: TRBJ2-4
len: 12
v_gene: TRBV30
CDR3aa: CAWGPGTSILYF

j_gene: TRBJ1-1
len: 14
v_gene: TRBV30
CDR3aa: CAWSEGAKNTEAFF

j_gene: TRBJ2-7
len: 15
v_gene: TRBV18
CDR3aa: CASSPGDSLTYEQYF

j_gene: TRBJ2-2
len: 13
v_gene: TRBV20-1
CDR3aa: CSAVLSNTGELFF

j_gene: TRBJ1-5
len: 14
v_gene: TRBV10-3
CDR3aa: CAISPGQANQPQHF

j_gene: TRBJ2-1
len: 16
v_gene: TRBV11-2
CDR3aa: CASSLDRLAGSNEQFF

j_gene: TRBJ2-5
len: 14
v_gene: TRBV30
CDR3aa: CAWSVALAGGTQYF

j_gene: TRBJ1-5
len: 16
v_gene: TRBV15
CDR3aa: CATSRDLGASNQPQHF

j_gene: TRBJ1-1
len: 14
v_gene: TRBV28
CDR3aa: CASKSDKQGPQAFF

j_gene: TRBJ1-1
len: 16
v_gene: TRBV2
CDR3aa: CASSEERTEVNTEAFF

j_gene: TRBJ2-7
len: 16
v_gene: TRBV28
CDR3aa: CASSFRDGGGGYEQYF

j_gene: TRBJ1-1
len: 12
v_gene: TRBV28
CDR3aa: CASTSPGGEAFF

j_gene: TRBJ1-6
len: 16
v_gene: TRBV12-3/TRBV12-4
CDR3aa: CASSSQGITNNSPLHF

j_gene: TRBJ2-7
len: 15
v_gene: TRBV11-2
CDR3aa: CASSFFTQGLGEQYF

j_gene: TRBJ1-1
len: 14
v_gene: TRBV4-3
CDR3aa: CASGFLGGNTEAFF

j_gene: TRBJ2-2
len: 17
v_gene: TRBV7-8
CDR3aa: CASSLYGLAENTGELFF

j_gene: TRBJ2-2
len: 15
v_gene: TRBV30
CDR3aa: CAWRGRDRDSGELFF

j_gene: TRBJ1-5
len: 13
v_gene: TRBV24-1
CDR3aa: CATADRGEQPQHF

j_gene: TRBJ1-1
len: 12
v_gene: TRBV29-1
CDR3aa: CSGRQLNTEAFF

j_gene: TRBJ2-2
len: 14
v_gene: TRBV7-7
CDR3aa: CASSVAENTGELFF

j_gene: TRBJ1-2
len: 13
v_gene: TRBV2
CDR3aa: CAIGDREGYGYTF

j_gene: TRBJ1-3
len: 16
v_gene: TRBV28
CDR3aa: CASSLLRVGTGSTIYF

j_gene: TRBJ1-2
len: 15
v_gene: TRBV2
CDR3aa: CASSDTGTGVYGYTF

j_gene: TRBJ2-7
len: 16
v_gene: TRBV6-1
CDR3aa: CASSEWRTLNSYEQYF

j_gene: TRBJ1-1
len: 17
v_gene: TRBV6-4
CDR3aa: CASRSTPRGHLFTEAFF

j_gene: TRBJ1-1
len: 13
v_gene: TRBV30
CDR3aa: CAWSNDGHTEAFF

j_gene: TRBJ2-7
len: 17
v_gene: TRBV10-3
CDR3aa: CAIKRTSGSWGSYEQYF

j_gene: TRBJ2-2
len: 16
v_gene: TRBV7-8
CDR3aa: CASSLGYYLPGGELFF

j_gene: TRBJ2-7
len: 16
v_gene: TRBV11-2
CDR3aa: CASSLTGGGVPYEQYF

j_gene: TRBJ1-2
len: 15
v_gene: TRBV6-1
CDR3aa: CASSTRRQHNYGYTF

j_gene: TRBJ2-5
len: 15
v_gene: TRBV11-2
CDR3aa: CASSLEGTVQETQYF

j_gene: TRBJ2-7
len: 14
v_gene: TRBV5-1
CDR3aa: CASSLGAGPYEQYF

j_gene: TRBJ2-5
len: 15
v_gene: TRBV11-2
CDR3aa: CASRESGLAGETQYF

j_gene: TRBJ1-1
len: 14
v_gene: TRBV7-2
CDR3aa: CASSLESANTEAFF

j_gene: TRBJ1-6
len: 15
v_gene: TRBV15
CDR3aa: CATSREASGNSPLHF

j_gene: TRBJ2-5
len: 13
v_gene: TRBV29-1
CDR3aa: CSVGTGTRKTQYF

j_gene: TRBJ1-2
len: 16
v_gene: TRBV12-3/TRBV12-4
CDR3aa: CASSLFRSGTGYGYTF

j_gene: TRBJ2-5
len: 13
v_gene: TRBV28
CDR3aa: CASKRAGQETQYF

j_gene: TRBJ1-2
len: 16
v_gene: TRBV12-3/TRBV12-4
CDR3aa: CASSSFTGLKGYGYTF

j_gene: TRBJ2-7
len: 19
v_gene: TRBV10-3
CDR3aa: CAIRSPRGLAGEWDYEQYF